The entry that follows covers one T cell receptor beta chain sequence. The junction departs from the called germline gene at one end, perhaps through a read error. The sample contains more than one DNA sequence encoding this CDR3. The sample originates from a study of blood T cell repertoires in COVID-19. The CDR3 runs to 13 residues. The V gene's germline CDR1 is MDHEN and CDR2 SYDVKM. Cohorts were determined from participant-reported clinical history. Here immunoSEQ multiplex PCR was the method, and the copy in TCRdb shows in-frame clones only, minus some. The table lists 200,000 to 250,000 clones, 87% of them singletons.

This chain joins TRBV28 and TRBJ2-2; a possible D gene is TRBD2 (5 bases). This clonotype originated in a woman aged 30 to 39 with acute COVID-19. The sequencing input was PBMCs or T cells enriched from blood (not recorded which). CDR3 sequence: CASIKRNTGELFF. CDR3 nucleotides: TGTGCCAGCATAAAGAGGAACACCGGGGAGTTGTTTTTT.